This TCR beta chain was profiled in a study of shared clonotypes between healthy human individuals. General study findings and limits: Sharing across four donors was highest in naive CD4 (roughly 5%) and lowest in memory CD8 (roughly 0.4%).

On this clone itself: The antigen is undetermined.

Genomic DNA of every subset was divided equally among multiple immunoSEQ plates. Repertoires were generated with immunoSEQ multiplex PCR, while TCRdb's copy carries only in-frame clones and drops some. In the table there are some 2,500,000 clones, roughly 92% of which are singletons. This CDR3 is built from 15 residues. Deletions cut 4 bases from V and 0 bases from J, with 9 bases between. CDR1 LGHNA and CDR2 YSLEER come from the germline V gene. The material sequenced was naive CD4+ T cells from PBMCs. Subset reported: CD45RA+ positively selected. The receptor's source is a young man in good health. Some clones in this sample may be carry-over from other donors' samples. The rearrangement uses TRBV4-3 and TRBJ2-2; D unresolved. The CDR3 region is CASSLVQPNTGELFF. In DNA, the CDR3 is TGCGCCAGCAGCCTAGTTCAGCCGAACACCGGGGAGCTGTTTTTT.